This T cell receptor beta chain is from a study of shared clonotypes between healthy human individuals. Study overall: For every donor, three CD4 naive, three CD4 memory, two CD8 naive and one CD8 memory plates were used.

The CDR3 is made up of 15 amino acids. Per the germline V gene, CDR1 is SGHNT and CDR2 is YYREEE (reference sequence). Trimming shortened V by 4 bases and J by 8 bases, and 18 bases separated the two germline ends. Sequenced by immunoSEQ multiplex PCR; TCRdb stores in-frame clones only, minus some. Here the sample spans roughly 1,000,000 clones, 70% to 80% being singletons. The clonotype was recovered from a man in his late teens or twenties in good health. Some clones in this sample may be carry-over from other donors' samples. V is TRBV5-4 and J is TRBJ1-4; D is unresolved. Input material: memory CD4+ T cells from PBMCs. The sample's subset: CD45RA-negative fraction. The CDR3 protein is CASSPGPALKEKLFF. CDR3 in DNA: TGTGCCAGCAGCCCGGGTCCTGCCTTAAAGGAAAAACTGTTTTTT.